This T cell receptor (beta chain) was observed in a study of T cell repertoires in cytomegalovirus infection. This clonotype was recorded many times. The CDR3 runs to 13 residues. The germline V and J ends were trimmed by 4 bases and 3 bases, with 10 bases remaining between them. Germline V gene data show CDR1 as SGHKS and CDR2 as YYEKEE (reference sequence). TCRdb recomputed calls from the reads with MiXCR, one row per CDR3 protein. Seen here are over 450,000 distinct CDR3 sequences, approximately 11% observed once, and the top ten hold 9.5% to 13%. This receptor was identified in a human donor in good health (CMV status not recorded). Some clones in this sample may be carry-over from other donors' samples. Sequencing was done on a sample of PBMCs. The J gene is TRBJ1-2, the V gene TRBV5-5; D ambiguous. CDR3 sequence reads: CASSPQSYYGYTF. As DNA, the CDR3 is TGTGCCAGCAGCCCCCAGTCGTACTATGGCTACACCTTC.